Detailed here is one T cell receptor beta chain. The entry originates in a study of blood T cells in healthy people across ages. For the second PCR, which ran for about 6 to 11 cycles, a sample-barcoded 5' primer and a J-beta primer mix were used. MiXCR was run by TCRdb on the 5' RACE reads, yielding one entry per CDR3 protein. The sample gives about a million distinct CDR3 sequences, roughly 51% of which show up once; around a fifth is in the top ten. The CDR3 extends over 12 amino acids. The germline V gene encodes CDR1 SGDLS and CDR2 YYNGEE. What was sequenced was blood. The source of this sequence is a woman in her sixties or seventies in good health. V usage is TRBV9 and J usage is TRBJ2-4; unclear D gene. Near its end, the DNA agrees better with TRBJ2-7, so the J call may be wrong. The CDR3 loop is CASSGISREQYF. The DNA for the CDR3 is TGTGCCAGCAGCGGGATCAGCCGCGAGCAGTACTTC.